The present T cell receptor beta chain was sequenced within a study of blood T cell repertoires in COVID-19. Profiled with immunoSEQ multiplex PCR; TCRdb holds only in-frame clones, not every one. Among around 300,000 clones listed, more than 75% were seen once. The V gene's germline CDR1 is LNHDA and CDR2 SQIVND (reference sequence). The germline V and J ends were trimmed by 0 bases and 4 bases, with 9 bases remaining between them. The CDR3 has 14 amino acids. This TCR came from a woman between 18 and 30 years old who had recovered from COVID-19. Material for sequencing was PBMCs or T cells enriched from blood (not recorded which). The V call is TRBV19, the J call TRBJ1-1; a weak D match, TRBD1 (6 bases). The CDR3 loop is CASSIDRGGTEAFF. CDR3 nucleotide sequence: TGTGCCAGTAGTATAGACAGGGGCGGCACTGAAGCTTTCTTT.